This T cell receptor (beta chain) was captured by sequencing in a study of T-cell reconstitution after alpha-beta-depleted transplantation in children (dated by TCRdb to 2015 to 2016). Regarding the research as a whole: Using TCR repertoire profiling, the study quantitatively followed how T-cell immune reconstitution unfolded in children after TCRalphabeta/CD19-depleted allogeneic hematopoietic cell transplantation.

From the germline V gene, CDR1 is SGDLS and CDR2 is YYNGEE. Reading from cysteine to phenylalanine, the CDR3 counts 15 amino acids. The only DNA kept is the CDR3, 45 bases in frame from the first base. Trimming costs V 0 bases and J 0 bases, and their ends lie 10 bases apart. The library was made by PCR. TCRdb lists the instrument as Illumina HiSeq 2500. To normalize quantification of the TCRbeta repertoire, the TCR libraries were built with molecular barcoding that relied on unique molecular identifiers. The public reads were quality trimmed at Q25 with fastp and then assembled into clones with MiXCR by TCRdb, keeping productive beta chains. Identical CDR3 proteins give one entry, which carries the most common genes and DNA. Recorded for this sample are roughly 500,000 distinct CDR3 sequences; approximately 32% of them occurred a single time. The top ten constitute about 2.3% of the sample. This clonotype was recorded a few times. What antigen it recognizes has not been identified. No quality values exist for individual bases; no much larger clone is one base distant.

Recombination connected TRBV9 to TRBJ2-7; no confident D gene assignment can be made. This receptor was identified in a human donor who donated a stem cell graft to a child with aplastic anemia. The sequenced sample was PBMCs from the stem cell graft donor, obtained from the stem cell graft. The DNA sequence follows: TGTGCCAGCAGCGTAGTTCAGGAGAGCTCCTACGAGCAGTACTTC. It specifies CASSVVQESSYEQYF.